This T cell receptor (beta chain) appears in the sequencing data of a study of blood T cell repertoires in COVID-19. Study at large: Samples representing acute and convalescent COVID-19 were sourced from the United States, Italy and Spain. In each case, the material was cDNA or gDNA derived from T cells, B-cell-depleted T cells, or PBMCs.

A single count supports this clone. CDR1 and CDR2 (germline): SNHLY, FYNNEI. There are 13 residues in the CDR3. The V end lost 10 bases, the J end lost 2 bases, and 14 bases lay between the germline ends. In the original processing: Reference gene primer amplification in the assay estimated nucleated cell counts. The table came from immunoSEQ multiplex PCR; TCRdb's copy has only in-frame clones and leaves some out. The V and J calls and clone size come from that table; D and trimming were worked out from the DNA. This sample has 100,000 or so clones, with about nine tenths found just once. Specimen: peripheral blood. The TCR originated in a man aged 55 to 70 with acute or convalescent COVID-19. The V and J genes are TRBV2 and TRBJ1-1, with D perhaps matching TRBD1 (6 bases). As DNA, the CDR3 is TGTGCCACCCGGTTGGGGGCCAACACTGAAGCTTTCTTT. Its protein is CATRLGANTEAFF.